The 23 T cell receptor beta chains below all came from one sample that was sequenced in a study of CD4 T cells in relation to SARS-CoV-2 and coronaviruses. Some clones are missing from TCRdb's copy, which holds only in-frame ones; the method was immunoSEQ multiplex PCR. The table shows roughly 26,000 clones, with over 70% occurring only once. Their specific antigens are unknown. Before the COVID-19 pandemic, during about 2011-2019, CD4+ T cells were taken from unexposed donors. Isolation of CD4+ T cells took place after about 9 days in culture. The sample taken for sequencing was CD4+ T cells from PBMCs, cultured in vitro. All receptors derive from a human donor in good health.

In this sample, this clone turned up a few times. The chain links TRBV3-1 (or the pseudogene TRBV3-2) to TRBJ2-7, with D possibly being TRBD2 (5 bases). The CDR3 runs to 14 residues. Germline V gives CDR1 LGHDT, CDR2 YNNKEL (reference sequence). Trimming removed 3 bases from V and 5 bases from J, with 14 bases in between. The CDR3 loop reads CASSHTASSHEQYF. The CDR3, as DNA: TGTGCCAGCAGCCATACGGCTAGCAGTCACGAGCAGTACTTC.

V gene TRBV6-5 combines with J gene TRBJ2-5; D call uncertain. V lost 6 bases to trimming and J lost 4 bases, with 15 bases between them. The CDR3 sequence is 14 residues long. The germline V gene encodes CDR1 MNHEY and CDR2 SVGAGI. For the CDR3, the DNA is TGTGCCAGCAGCCCCTTGGGGTTTGGAGAGACCCAGTACTTC. It yields the protein CASSPLGFGETQYF.

V gene TRBV5-1 combines with J gene TRBJ1-2; weak D call: TRBD1 (6 bases). The germline CDR1 and CDR2 sequences are SGHRS and YFSETQ. The length of the CDR3 is 15 residues. Trimming removed 4 bases at V and 6 bases at J, with 19 bases between. In nucleotides, the CDR3 is TGCGCCAGCAGCGATCCCAGGGACACCTACCATGGCTACACCTTC. Its translation is CASSDPRDTYHGYTF.

This clone was seen a few times. The chain uses TRBV7-7 and TRBJ2-2; D tentatively reads TRBD1 or TRBD2 (5 bases each). The CDR3 length is 13 residues. Looked up from germline, CDR1 is SSHAT and CDR2 is FNYEAQ (reference sequence). The ends were cut back, 2 bases at V and 7 bases at J, with 8 bases in the middle. The CDR3 sequence is CASSLRDGGELFF. DNA for the CDR3: TGTGCCAGCAGCTTAAGGGACGGCGGGGAGCTGTTTTTT.

This chain uses TRBV12-3 or TRBV12-4 with TRBJ1-3; unclear D gene. The CDR3 runs 13 residues. V lost 2 bases and J lost 4, with 6 bases in between. Written as DNA, the CDR3 is TGTGCCAGCAGTTTATTGGGCGGAAACACCATATATTTT. Amino acid sequence: CASSLLGGNTIYF.

The count of this clone is one. This rearrangement joins TRBV3-1 (or the pseudogene TRBV3-2) to TRBJ1-1; no definite D call. Germline lookup yields CDR1 LGHDT and CDR2 YNNKEL (reference sequence). V dropped 4 bases and J dropped 1 base, with 13 bases sitting between them. This CDR3 contains 15 residues. CDR3 DNA sequence: TGTGCCAGCAGCCGGCGGGCAGGCCGGAACACTGAAGCTTTCTTT. It specifies CASSRRAGRNTEAFF.

This clone was observed a single time. The chain uses TRBV19 and TRBJ2-1, with D uncertain. Trimming removed 6 bases at V and 4 bases at J, with 7 bases between. This CDR3 contains 12 residues. Germline values: CDR1 LNHDA, CDR2 SQIVND (reference sequence). The DNA of the CDR3 is TGTGCCAGTAGCCCCAGGTACAATGAGCAGTTCTTC. Protein sequence: CASSPRYNEQFF. Full variable domain (missing parts from reference TRBV19 and TRBJ2-1): DGGITQSPKYLFRKEGQNVTLSCEQNLNHDAMYWYRQDPGQGLRLIYYSQIVNDFQKGDIAEGYSVSREKKESFPLTVTSAQKNPTAFYLCASSPRYNEQFFGPGTRLTVL.

The rearrangement links TRBV7-3 to TRBJ2-3, with a tentative D call TRBD2 (6 bases). V lost 5 bases to trimming and J lost 2 bases, with 14 bases between them. The germline V gene has CDR1 SGHTA and CDR2 FQGTGA. The CDR3 has 15 amino acids. CDR3 DNA sequence: TGTGCCAGCAGCATAAGAGGGACTTCCACAGATACGCAGTATTTT. Residues: CASSIRGTSTDTQYF.

The chain uses TRBV10-3 and TRBJ1-5; TRBD1 matches at 9 bases. CDR3 length: 16 amino acids. V shed 2 bases, J shed 1 base, and the junction held 3 bases outside the gene matches. CDR1 is ENHRY and CDR2 is SYGVKD in the germline V gene. CDR3 DNA sequence: TGTGCCATCAGTGAGGGGACAGGGTTAAGCAATCAGCCCCAGCATTTT. Its protein product is CAISEGTGLSNQPQHF.

This chain connects TRBV6-2 or TRBV6-3 to TRBJ2-1; 10 nucleotides agree with TRBD2. Trimming cost V 2 bases and J 6 bases; bases outside gene matches: 4. Germline loops: CDR1 MNHEY, CDR2 SVGEGT. The CDR3 is made up of 15 amino acids. The CDR3 reads CASSYKASGGNEQFF. The DNA for the CDR3 is TGTGCCAGCAGTTACAAGGCTAGCGGGGGCAATGAGCAGTTCTTC.

The chain links TRBV12-5 to TRBJ2-3, with 7 nucleotides matching TRBD1. Germline trimming cut 5 bases from V and 3 bases from J; bases unmatched to any gene: 5. The CDR3 is made up of 14 amino acids. In germline, CDR1 is LGHNT, CDR2 FRNRAP. CDR3 loop: CASGTGQPTDTQYF. For the CDR3, the DNA is TGTGCTAGTGGTACGGGACAGCCTACAGATACGCAGTATTTT. Full variable domain (outside the CDR3, taken from reference TRBV12-5 and TRBJ2-3): DARVTQTPRHKVTEMGQEVTMRCQPILGHNTVFWYRQTMMQGLELLAYFRNRAPLDDSGMPKDRFSAEMPDATLATLKIQPSEPRDSAVYFCASGTGQPTDTQYFGPGTRLTVL.

This chain uses TRBV6-5 with TRBJ2-1; 8 bases are shared with TRBD1. The CDR3 loop spans 14 amino acids. J lost 5 bases, V lost 6 bases, and 6 bases had no gene match. Germline CDR1 is MNHEY and CDR2 is SVGAGI. CDR3 sequence reads: CASRSGTGHNEQFF. DNA for the CDR3: TGTGCCAGCAGATCCGGGACAGGCCACAATGAGCAGTTCTTC.

V and J are TRBV5-1 and TRBJ2-3; TRBD2 matches 9 bases. With 3 bases clipped from V and 1 base from J, the junction kept 12 bases outside the gene matches. This CDR3 is 18 amino acids long. Germline V gene lookup returns CDR1 SGHRS and CDR2 YFSETQ. The DNA for the CDR3 is TGCGCCAGCAGCTCGGGACTAGCCTTCCTTCGAGGCACAGATACGCAGTATTTT. This gives the protein CASSSGLAFLRGTDTQYF. Variable domain in full (rest from reference TRBV5-1 and TRBJ2-3): KAGVTQTPRYLIKTRGQQVTLSCSPISGHRSVSWYQQTPGQGLQFLFEYFSETQRNKGNFPGRFSGRQFSNSRSEMNVSTLELGDSALYLCASSSGLAFLRGTDTQYFGPGTRLTVL.

This chain joins TRBV14 and TRBJ1-2; D is unresolved. V lost 0 bases and J 1 base, leaving 9 bases between the germline ends. The CDR3 sequence is 15 residues long. CDR1 is SGHDN, CDR2 FVKESK, per germline. The CDR3 protein is CASSQDRRNNYGYTF. Here the CDR3 DNA reads TGTGCCAGCAGCCAAGATCGGCGCAATAACTATGGCTACACCTTC. The variable domain in full, completed from reference TRBV14 and TRBJ1-2, reads EAGVTQFPSHSVIEKGQTVTLRCDPISGHDNLYWYRRVMGKEIKFLLHFVKESKQDESGMPNNRFLAERTGGTYSTLKVQPAELEDSGVYFCASSQDRRNNYGYTFGSGTRLTVV.

This clone has a handful of counts. The genes are TRBV27 and TRBJ1-5, with 8 bases aligning to TRBD1. Germline assignment: CDR1 MNHEY and CDR2 SMNVEV (reference sequence). The J segment lost 4 bases and the V segment lost 8 bases, leaving 1 base of the junction unmatched. This CDR3 contains 12 residues. The CDR3 bases are TGTGCCAGCTGGACAGGGAATCAGCCCCAGCATTTT. Amino acid sequence: CASWTGNQPQHF.

V gene TRBV6-5 combines with J gene TRBJ1-2; D remains ambiguous. The CDR3 spans 13 residues. Trimming took 6 bases from V and 8 from J, leaving 16 bases between them. Per the germline V gene, CDR1 is MNHEY and CDR2 is SVGAGI. DNA of the CDR3: TGTGCCAGCAGCAGTCGACGGGAATACGGCTACACCTTC. It translates to CASSSRREYGYTF.

This chain joins TRBV6-5 and TRBJ1-3; a weak D match, TRBD1 (6 bases). V gave up 0 bases and J gave up 7 bases, with 16 bases separating them. This CDR3 region has 16 residues. Germline CDR1 reads MNHEY; CDR2 reads SVGAGI. The chain's CDR3 is CASSYSWLQRGNTIYF. The CDR3 DNA is TGTGCCAGCAGTTACTCGTGGCTCCAAAGGGGGAACACCATATATTTT.

This clone was recorded a few times. The rearrangement joins TRBV19 to TRBJ1-1; TRBD1 matches 7 bases. With 6 bases clipped from V and 3 bases from J, the junction kept 7 bases outside the gene matches. The CDR3 runs to 14 residues. Per germline, CDR1 LNHDA and CDR2 SQIVND (reference sequence). CDR3 coding DNA: TGTGCCAGTAGCCAGGCAGGGGGACACACTGAAGCTTTCTTT. Its protein is CASSQAGGHTEAFF.

This chain links TRBV11-2 with TRBJ1-4, with 9 bases identical to TRBD1. Germline lookup yields CDR1 SGHAT and CDR2 FQNNGV. The CDR3 spans 14 residues. V dropped 5 bases and J dropped 7; count of bases not matched to a gene: 5. The CDR3 loop is CASSLTGGGEKLFF. CDR3 sequence (DNA): TGTGCCAGCAGCCTAACAGGGGGCGGTGAAAAACTGTTTTTT.

The chain combines TRBV6-5 with TRBJ1-1, with 12 bases that match TRBD1. Germline V gene data show CDR1 as MNHEY and CDR2 as SVGAGI. This CDR3 contains 15 residues. V gave up 8 bases and J gave up 3 bases; unmatched junction bases: 7. Here the CDR3 reads CASWGQGAGDTEAFF. The CDR3 DNA reads TGTGCCAGCTGGGGACAGGGGGCGGGGGACACTGAAGCTTTCTTT.

This rearrangement joins TRBV24-1 to TRBJ1-2, with 9 bases identical to TRBD1. CDR1 and CDR2 (germline): KGHDR, SFDVKD. The CDR3 runs 13 residues. The J segment lost 5 bases and the V segment lost 4 bases, leaving 1 base of the junction unmatched. DNA for the CDR3: TGTGCCACCAGTGAGGGACAGGGTTATGGCTACACCTTC. Translating it yields CATSEGQGYGYTF.

This clone appeared once. V is TRBV5-1 and J is TRBJ2-1, with 13 bases that match TRBD2. CDR3 length equals 16 residues. V dropped 4 bases and J dropped 3; count of bases not matched to a gene: 4. Germline assignment: CDR1 SGHRS and CDR2 YFSETQ. CDR3 in amino acids: CASSPRTSGSYNEQFF. The CDR3 DNA reads as TGCGCCAGCAGCCCGCGGACTAGCGGGAGCTACAATGAGCAGTTCTTC.

J is TRBJ2-5 and V is TRBV15; 9 bases line up with TRBD2. The CDR3 is made up of 17 amino acids. Unmatched junction bases numbered 10, after V lost 0 bases and J lost 5 bases. Per germline, CDR1 LNHNV and CDR2 YYDKDF (reference sequence). The CDR3: CATSREVERGAQETQYF. The CDR3 nucleotides read TGTGCCACCAGCAGAGAGGTCGAGCGGGGGGCACAGGAGACCCAGTACTTC.